This paragraph covers one T cell receptor beta chain sequence. The PCR used 60 Vbeta and 13 Jbeta primers. The repertoire was sequenced with immunoSEQ multiplex PCR; TCRdb's copy has only in-frame clones and lacks some. Its table lists under 120,000 clones. This sample is part of a study of cytomegalovirus exposure and HLA in healthy donors. CDR3 size: 16 residues. Germline values: CDR1 MNHNY, CDR2 SVGAGI (reference sequence). V gave up 5 bases and J gave up 1 base, with 14 bases separating them. The chain joins TRBV6-6 to TRBJ1-4; D uncertain. The TCR comes from a man between 45 and 60 years old in good health and CMV-seronegative. The sequencing input was PBMCs. This chain's CDR3 is CASSPLYSQTNEKLFF. The CDR3 DNA sequence: TGTGCCAGCAGTCCCCTCTACAGTCAAACTAATGAAAAACTGTTTTTT.